One sample yielded the 18 T cell receptor beta chains listed below, sequenced in a study of shared clonotypes between healthy human individuals. The data were produced by immunoSEQ multiplex PCR, yet TCRdb's version contains in-frame clones alone and is incomplete. This table has 2,500,000 or so clones, over 85% appearing once. Source material: naive CD4+ T cells from PBMCs. Noted subset: CD45RA+ positively selected. Receptor source: a man younger than 30 in good health. Some clones in this sample may be carry-over from other donors' samples.

This rearrangement joins TRBV11-2 to TRBJ2-2, with 8 nucleotides matching TRBD2. This CDR3 has 15 amino acids. V trimming: 4 bases; J trimming: 1 base; junction bases outside the gene matches: 2. The germline V gene encodes CDR1 SGHAT and CDR2 FQNNGV. DNA of the CDR3: TGTGCCAGCAGCTCACTAGCGGTGAACACCGGGGAGCTGTTTTTT. It encodes CASSSLAVNTGELFF.

The CDR3 protein is CAISEDRLYGYTF. In DNA, the CDR3 is TGTGCCATCAGTGAAGACAGACTCTATGGCTACACCTTC. J is TRBJ1-2 and V is TRBV10-3; a possible D gene is TRBD1 (5 bases). Trimming took off 3 bases at V and 4 bases at J, with 9 bases between the two ends. CDR3 length: 13 residues. Germline V lookup: CDR1 ENHRY, CDR2 SYGVKD.

With regard to this clone: The identical CDR3 is also encoded by other nucleotide sequences in the sample. As DNA, the CDR3 is TGCGCCAGCAGCTTAGGGGGCGAGCAGTACTTC. Translated, it gives CASSLGGEQYF. The chain joins TRBV5-1 to TRBJ2-7; D is perhaps TRBD1 (6 bases). The CDR3 covers 11 residues. Trimming stripped 2 bases from V and 6 bases from J, with 6 bases between. The germline V gene has CDR1 SGHRS and CDR2 YFSETQ.

The genes are TRBV5-1 and TRBJ1-2; D unresolved. Germline V CDR1 and CDR2: SGHRS, YFSETQ. V lost 1 base, J lost 8 bases, and 15 bases lay in between. This CDR3 comprises 14 residues. This CDR3 reads CASSLIPVLNGYTF. CDR3 nucleotides: TGCGCCAGCAGCTTGATCCCTGTCCTGAACGGCTACACCTTC.

This chain uses TRBV4-1 with TRBJ2-7, with 7 bases fitting TRBD1. Germline V CDR1 and CDR2: MGHRA, YSYEKL. J was trimmed by 0 bases and V by 1 base; bases with no gene match: 3. There are 15 residues in the CDR3. The chain's CDR3 is CASSQGQGTSYEQYF. The DNA of the CDR3 is TGCGCCAGCAGCCAAGGACAGGGCACCTCCTACGAGCAGTACTTC.

This sequence joins TRBV7-2 and TRBJ2-7, with D possibly matching TRBD2 (6 bases). The CDR3 totals 15 residues. Trimming took 1 base from V and 0 from J, leaving 10 bases between them. Germline lookup yields CDR1 SGHTA and CDR2 FQGNSA. For the CDR3, the DNA is TGTGCCAGCAGCTTAGAGTGGAGGGGCTCCTACGAGCAGTACTTC. Amino acids: CASSLEWRGSYEQYF.

The gene calls are TRBV30 and TRBJ1-2; TRBD1 matches 7 bases. The CDR3 extends over 15 amino acids. J gave up 4 bases and V 5 bases, and 13 bases lay outside the gene matches. Germline-derived CDR1 and CDR2 are GTSNPN and SVGIG (reference sequence). For the CDR3, the DNA is TGTGCCTGGCATATAGTCCCGGGACAGTTCTATGGCTACACCTTC. The encoded protein is CAWHIVPGQFYGYTF. The variable domain in full, with the rest retrieved from reference TRBV30 and TRBJ1-2, is SQTIHQWPATLVQPVGSPLSLECTVEGTSNPNLYWYRQAAGRGLQLLFYSVGIGQISSEVPQNLSASRPQDRQFILSSKKLLLSDSGFYLCAWHIVPGQFYGYTFGSGTRLTVV.

The chain employs TRBV18 and TRBJ2-7; TRBD1 is a possible D gene (5 bases). Trimming cost V 4 bases and J 4 bases, with 14 bases left between them. The CDR3 length is 14 residues. The germline gives CDR1 KGHSH, CDR2 LQKENI. The CDR3 bases are TGTGCCAGCTCACGGACACCCGGTATATACGAGCAGTACTTC. It codes for CASSRTPGIYEQYF.

The chain links TRBV28 to TRBJ1-1; the D gene is possibly TRBD1 (5 bases). Germline-derived CDR1 and CDR2 are MDHEN and SYDVKM. The CDR3 has 16 amino acids. The V and J ends lost 6 bases and 5 bases respectively, with 22 bases between them. CDR3 DNA sequence: TGTGCCAGCAGCTATAACCGGGACCTCGGGGGGACTGAAGCTTTCTTT. Protein product: CASSYNRDLGGTEAFF.

The V call is TRBV7-2, the J call TRBJ2-7, with 8 bases fitting TRBD2. Per germline, CDR1 SGHTA and CDR2 FQGNSA. This CDR3 comprises 14 residues. With V trimmed by 7 bases and J by 3 bases, 8 bases remained unmatched. DNA for the CDR3: TGTGCCAGCACCTCGCGCAGCGGGAGCTACGAGCAGTACTTC. This codes for CASTSRSGSYEQYF.

The chain recombines TRBV5-1 with TRBJ2-3, with 13 bases matching TRBD2. J was trimmed by 6 bases and V by 0 bases; bases with no gene match: 7. CDR1 and CDR2 from the germline V gene are SGHRS and YFSETQ. The CDR3 length is 17 residues. For the CDR3, the DNA is TGCGCCAGCAGCTTGGCGGGACTAGCGGGAACTCGGGATACGCAGTATTTT. Protein sequence: CASSLAGLAGTRDTQYF.

V and J are TRBV5-1 and TRBJ2-3; 7 nucleotides match TRBD2. This CDR3 is 19 amino acids long. Per germline, CDR1 SGHRS and CDR2 YFSETQ. The trim removed 4 bases at V and 5 bases at J, leaving 22 bases unmatched. This chain's CDR3 is CASSRRSPRGTTGGDTQYF. CDR3 nucleotide sequence: TGCGCCAGCAGCCGACGTTCCCCTCGAGGGACCACGGGAGGAGATACGCAGTATTTT.

This clone was found once. The genes are TRBV28 and TRBJ1-5, with 7 bases matching TRBD1. The V gene's germline CDR1 is MDHEN and CDR2 SYDVKM. Trimming took 8 bases from V and 3 from J; bases not matched to a gene: 4. This CDR3 is 13 amino acids long. Here the CDR3 DNA reads TGTGCCAGCCACAGGGGTTACAATCAGCCCCAGCATTTT. Translation: CASHRGYNQPQHF.

The rearrangement uses TRBV7-3 and TRBJ2-1, with D possibly being TRBD1 (6 bases). CDR3 length: 14 amino acids. The V gene lost 10 bases and the J gene lost 6 bases, with 19 bases spanning the gap. Germline V gene lookup returns CDR1 SGHTA and CDR2 FQGTGA. CDR3 DNA: TGTGCCACAGTCCGGGACACGATGGGCAATGAGCAGTTCTTC. This encodes CATVRDTMGNEQFF.

This clone occurred a few times. CDR3 amino acids: CASRWGLPPKQTPGANVLTF. In nucleotides, the CDR3 is TGTGCCAGCAGATGGGGGTTGCCACCTAAACAGACTCCTGGGGCCAACGTCCTGACTTTC. The V call is TRBV6-4, the J call TRBJ2-6, with D perhaps matching TRBD1 or TRBD2 (5 bases each). Trimming pared 6 bases from V and 2 bases from J, leaving 26 bases between. The CDR3 spans 20 residues. From germline, CDR1 is MRHNA and CDR2 SNTAGT.

The chain employs TRBV5-1 and TRBJ2-7, with 10 nucleotides matching TRBD2. The germline V gene has CDR1 SGHRS and CDR2 YFSETQ. The CDR3 is 15 amino acids. The junction had 5 bases not matched to a gene; V was cut back by 0 bases and J by 5 bases. CDR3 region: CASSLALAGVNEQYF. The CDR3, as DNA: TGCGCCAGCAGCTTGGCCCTAGCGGGAGTCAACGAGCAGTACTTC.

The V and J genes are TRBV5-1 and TRBJ2-7; 9 bases align to TRBD2. The length of the CDR3 is 15 residues. Germline CDR1 reads SGHRS; CDR2 reads YFSETQ. Unmatched junction bases numbered 7, after V lost 4 bases and J lost 2 bases. The chain's CDR3 is CASSIASGTAYEQYF. The DNA for the CDR3 is TGCGCCAGCAGCATAGCTAGCGGGACCGCCTACGAGCAGTACTTC.

The genes are TRBV9 and TRBJ2-1; D tentatively reads TRBD1 or TRBD2 (5 bases each). The CDR3 extends over 14 amino acids. Germline V gene data show CDR1 as SGDLS and CDR2 as YYNGEE. Trimming removed 3 bases at V and 7 bases at J, with 14 bases between. The CDR3 DNA follows: TGTGCCAGCAGCGCAACCGGGACCTTGAATGAGCAGTTCTTC. Protein product: CASSATGTLNEQFF. Full variable domain (remainder filled in from reference TRBV9 and TRBJ2-1): DSGVTQTPKHLITATGQRVTLRCSPRSGDLSVYWYQQSLDQGLQFLIQYYNGEERAKGNILERFSAQQFPDLHSELNLSSLELGDSALYFCASSATGTLNEQFFGPGTRLTVL.